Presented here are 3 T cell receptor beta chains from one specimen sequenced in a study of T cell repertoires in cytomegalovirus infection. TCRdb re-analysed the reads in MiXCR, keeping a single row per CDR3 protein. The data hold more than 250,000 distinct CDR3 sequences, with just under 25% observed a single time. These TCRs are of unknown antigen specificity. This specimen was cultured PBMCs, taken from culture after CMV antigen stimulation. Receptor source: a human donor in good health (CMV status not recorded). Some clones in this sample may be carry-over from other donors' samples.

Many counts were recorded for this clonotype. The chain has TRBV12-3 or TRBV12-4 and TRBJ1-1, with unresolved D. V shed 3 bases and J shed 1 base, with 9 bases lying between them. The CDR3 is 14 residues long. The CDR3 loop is CASSFGVGNTEAFF. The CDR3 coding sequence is TGTGCCAGCAGTTTCGGGGTAGGGAACACTGAAGCTTTCTTT.

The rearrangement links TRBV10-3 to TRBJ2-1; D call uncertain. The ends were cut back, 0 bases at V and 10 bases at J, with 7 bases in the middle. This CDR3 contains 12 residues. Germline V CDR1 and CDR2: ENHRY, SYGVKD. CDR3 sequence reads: CAISESPQEQFF. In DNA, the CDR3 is TGTGCCATCAGTGAGTCCCCCCAGGAGCAGTTCTTC.

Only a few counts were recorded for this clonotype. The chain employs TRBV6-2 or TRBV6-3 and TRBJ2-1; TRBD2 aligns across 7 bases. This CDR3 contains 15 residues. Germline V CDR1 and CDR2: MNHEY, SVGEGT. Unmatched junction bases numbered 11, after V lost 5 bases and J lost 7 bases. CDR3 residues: CASSPWDYLRNEQFF. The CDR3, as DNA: TGTGCCAGCAGTCCTTGGGACTACTTACGGAATGAGCAGTTCTTC.